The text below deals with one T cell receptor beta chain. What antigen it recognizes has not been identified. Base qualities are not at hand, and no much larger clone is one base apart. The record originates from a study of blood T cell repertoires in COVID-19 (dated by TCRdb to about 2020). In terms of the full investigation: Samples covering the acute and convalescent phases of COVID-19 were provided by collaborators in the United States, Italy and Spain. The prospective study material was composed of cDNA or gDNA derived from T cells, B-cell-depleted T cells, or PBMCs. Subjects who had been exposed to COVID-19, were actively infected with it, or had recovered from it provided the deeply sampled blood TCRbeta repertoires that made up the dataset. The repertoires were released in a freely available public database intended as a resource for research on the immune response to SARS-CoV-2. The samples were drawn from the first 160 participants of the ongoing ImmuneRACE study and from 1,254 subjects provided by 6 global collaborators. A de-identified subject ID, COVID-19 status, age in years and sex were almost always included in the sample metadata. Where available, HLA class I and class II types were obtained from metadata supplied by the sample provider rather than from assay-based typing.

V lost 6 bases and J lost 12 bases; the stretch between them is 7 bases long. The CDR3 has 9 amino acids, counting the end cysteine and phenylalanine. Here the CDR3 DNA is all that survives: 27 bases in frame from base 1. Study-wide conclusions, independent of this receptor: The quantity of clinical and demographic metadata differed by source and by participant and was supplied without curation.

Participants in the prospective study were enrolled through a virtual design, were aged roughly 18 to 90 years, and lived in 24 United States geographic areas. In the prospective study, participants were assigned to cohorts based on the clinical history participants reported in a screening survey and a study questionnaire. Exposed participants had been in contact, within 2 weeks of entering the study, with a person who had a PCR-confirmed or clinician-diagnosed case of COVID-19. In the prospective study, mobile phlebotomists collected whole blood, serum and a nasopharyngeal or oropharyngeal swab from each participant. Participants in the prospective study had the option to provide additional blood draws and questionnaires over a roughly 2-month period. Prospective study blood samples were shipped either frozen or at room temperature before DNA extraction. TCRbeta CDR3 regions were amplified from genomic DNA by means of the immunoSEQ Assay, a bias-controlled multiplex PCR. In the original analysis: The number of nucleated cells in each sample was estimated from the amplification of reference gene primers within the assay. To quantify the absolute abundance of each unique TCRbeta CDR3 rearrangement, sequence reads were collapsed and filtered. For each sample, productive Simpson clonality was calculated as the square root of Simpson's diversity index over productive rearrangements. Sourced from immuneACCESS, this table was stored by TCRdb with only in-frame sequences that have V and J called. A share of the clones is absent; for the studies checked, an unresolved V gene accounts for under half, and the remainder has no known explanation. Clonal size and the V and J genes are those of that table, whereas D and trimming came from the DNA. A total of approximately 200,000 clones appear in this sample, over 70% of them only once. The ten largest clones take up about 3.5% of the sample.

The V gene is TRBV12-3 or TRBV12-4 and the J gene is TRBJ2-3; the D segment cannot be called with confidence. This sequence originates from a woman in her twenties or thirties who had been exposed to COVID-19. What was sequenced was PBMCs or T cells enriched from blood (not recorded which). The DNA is TGTGCCAGCAGCACCAGACAGTATTTT. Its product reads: CASSTRQYF.